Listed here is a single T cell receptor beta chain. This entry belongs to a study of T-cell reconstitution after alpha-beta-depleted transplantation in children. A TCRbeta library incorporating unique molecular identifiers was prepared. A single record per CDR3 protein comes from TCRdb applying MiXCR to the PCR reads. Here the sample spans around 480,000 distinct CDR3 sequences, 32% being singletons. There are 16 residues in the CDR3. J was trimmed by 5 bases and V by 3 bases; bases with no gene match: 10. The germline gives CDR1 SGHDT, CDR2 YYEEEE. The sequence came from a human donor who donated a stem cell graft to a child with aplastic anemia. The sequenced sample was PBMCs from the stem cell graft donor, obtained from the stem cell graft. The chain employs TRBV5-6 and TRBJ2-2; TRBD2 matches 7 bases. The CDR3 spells CASSSWIGGGTGELFF. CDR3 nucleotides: TGTGCCAGCAGCTCCTGGATTGGGGGAGGGACCGGGGAGCTGTTTTTT.